These 24 T cell receptor beta chains came from one sample sequenced in a study of blood T cell repertoires in COVID-19 (dated by TCRdb to 2018 to 2020). Receptor libraries were prepared by the immunoSEQ multiplex PCR assay. TCRdb's version of the immuneACCESS table is confined to in-frame rearrangements and falls short of the full clone set. An unresolved V gene accounts for under half of the shortfall where checked; the remainder is of unknown origin. A total of approximately 350,000 clones appear in this sample, around four fifths of them only once. Jointly, the top ten make up about 5.4% of the sample. The sequencing input was PBMCs or T cells enriched from blood (not recorded which). These receptors all stem from a woman between 50 and 59 years old who had recovered from COVID-19.

This sequence joins TRBV13 and TRBJ1-6, with TRBD1 identical over 7 bases. V lost 6 bases and J lost 5; bases outside the gene matches: 10. Germline lookup yields CDR1 PRHDT and CDR2 FYEKMQ (reference sequence). The CDR3 runs to 16 residues. CDR3 nucleotides: TGTGCCAGCAGTCAGGACAGGAGGAACGATAATTCACCCCTCCACTTT. Its protein is CASSQDRRNDNSPLHF.

The chain's CDR3 is CASSYVGTDMNYGYTF. DNA for the CDR3: TGTGCCAGCAGTTACGTGGGGACAGATATGAACTATGGCTACACCTTC. The V and J genes are TRBV6-5 and TRBJ1-2, with 7 bases lining up with TRBD1. Losses at the gene ends were 2 bases for V and 2 bases for J; bases not matched to a gene: 8. The germline V gene encodes CDR1 MNHEY and CDR2 SVGAGI. The CDR3 extends over 16 amino acids.

The chain uses TRBV5-1 and TRBJ2-2, with 8 nucleotides matching TRBD2. The J segment lost 8 bases and the V segment lost 1 base, leaving 4 bases of the junction unmatched. Germline V lookup: CDR1 SGHRS, CDR2 YFSETQ. The CDR3 runs 14 residues. The CDR3 region is CASSLRTSMGELFF. CDR3 DNA sequence: TGCGCCAGCAGCTTGCGGACTAGCATGGGGGAGCTGTTTTTT.

The chain is built from TRBV28 and TRBJ2-7; 7 nucleotides agree with TRBD1. This CDR3 has 14 residues. The V gene end was trimmed by 1 base and the J gene end by 5 bases; junction bases not matched to a gene: 5. The V gene's germline CDR1 is MDHEN and CDR2 SYDVKM. The CDR3 here is CASSLLDRVNEQYF. For the CDR3, the DNA is TGTGCCAGCAGTTTATTAGACAGGGTAAACGAGCAGTACTTC.

This clone has only one observation. The chain has TRBV6-2 or TRBV6-3 and TRBJ1-2; TRBD1 matches 9 bases. The CDR3 covers 16 residues. Germline CDR1 MNHEY, CDR2 SVGEGT. V lost 2 bases to trimming and J lost 4 bases; unmatched junction nucleotides: 8. CDR3 protein: CASSYPRTGAFYGYTF. The CDR3 nucleotides read TGTGCCAGCAGTTACCCAAGGACAGGGGCCTTCTATGGCTACACCTTC.

This clone was counted a single time. The genes are TRBV19 and TRBJ1-2; D call uncertain. Between the trimmed V and J ends, which lost 0 bases and 0 bases, there was a span of 8 bases. CDR1 and CDR2 from the germline V gene are LNHDA and SQIVND (reference sequence). The CDR3 covers 15 residues. The CDR3 sequence: CASSIEALTNYGYTF. For the CDR3, the DNA is TGTGCCAGTAGTATAGAGGCTCTTACTAACTATGGCTACACCTTC.

This clone was counted between two and nine times. The chain combines TRBV19 with TRBJ1-2; D unresolved. Trimming cost V 7 bases and J 0 bases, with 9 bases left between them. The CDR3 is 13 amino acids. CDR1 is LNHDA and CDR2 is SQIVND in the germline V gene (reference sequence). The CDR3 coding sequence is TGTGCCAGTATTGGGAGATCTAACTATGGCTACACCTTC. Translated, it gives CASIGRSNYGYTF.

The chain joins TRBV7-3 to TRBJ1-2; D perhaps matches TRBD1 (5 bases). CDR1 is SGHTA and CDR2 is FQGTGA in the germline V gene. The CDR3 length is 12 residues. V was clipped by 7 bases and J by 9 bases, with 15 bases between them. CDR3 amino acids: CASTLREGSYTF. CDR3 coding DNA: TGTGCCAGCACCCTCAGGGAGGGAAGCTACACCTTC. The full variable domain, its missing parts supplied by reference TRBV7-3 and TRBJ1-2, is GAGVSQTPSNKVTEKGKYVELRCDPISGHTALYWYRQSLGQGPEFLIYFQGTGAADDSGLPNDRFFAVRPEGSVSTLKIQRTERGDSAVYLCASTLREGSYTFGSGTRLTVV.

The V gene is TRBV11-2, the J gene TRBJ2-5, with a weak D call TRBD1 (5 bases). The V end lost 4 bases, the J end lost 4 bases, and 10 bases lay between the germline ends. Looked up from germline, CDR1 is SGHAT and CDR2 is FQNNGV. This CDR3 is built from 13 residues. CDR3 in DNA: TGTGCCAGCAGCTGGGGCGGCACAGAGACCCAGTACTTC. Translating it yields CASSWGGTETQYF.

The V and J genes are TRBV20-1 and TRBJ1-2; D gene unclear. Per germline, CDR1 DFQATT and CDR2 SNEGSKA (reference sequence). CDR3 length equals 11 residues. The V and J ends lost 2 bases and 8 bases respectively, with 9 bases between them. The CDR3 sequence: CSARRGEGYTF. Here the CDR3 DNA reads TGCAGTGCTAGACGCGGGGAAGGCTACACCTTC.

This clone showed up just once. The chain links TRBV4-3 to TRBJ2-5, with 7 bases lining up with TRBD2. The trim removed 3 bases at V and 5 bases at J, leaving 12 bases unmatched. This CDR3 is built from 16 residues. Germline V gives CDR1 LGHNA, CDR2 YSLEER. In DNA form, the CDR3 reads TGCGCCAGCAGCCATGGGGAGGGGACCCCGGGTGAGACCCAGTACTTC. It translates to CASSHGEGTPGETQYF.

V and J are TRBV6-2 or TRBV6-3 and TRBJ2-7; unclear D gene. Looked up from germline, CDR1 is MNHEY and CDR2 is SVGEGT. V was clipped by 6 bases and J by 6 bases, with 15 bases between them. The CDR3 has 13 amino acids. The CDR3 sequence is CASSPVAYREQYF. Here the CDR3 DNA reads TGTGCCAGCAGCCCTGTAGCTTACCGCGAGCAGTACTTC.

This clone was seen just once. The V gene is TRBV18, the J gene TRBJ2-1; a possible D gene is TRBD2 (6 bases). The CDR3 covers 14 residues. Looked up from germline, CDR1 is KGHSH and CDR2 is LQKENI. V was cut by 0 bases and J by 6 bases, with 9 bases left in between. CDR3 residues: CASSPPAGFNEQFF. In DNA, the CDR3 is TGTGCCAGCTCACCACCTGCGGGGTTCAATGAGCAGTTCTTC.

V is TRBV2 and J is TRBJ2-7, with a weak D call TRBD2 (5 bases). CDR3 size: 12 residues. Germline V gene lookup returns CDR1 SNHLY and CDR2 FYNNEI. The V and J ends lost 7 bases and 3 bases respectively, with 10 bases between them. This CDR3 reads CASTRDNYEQYF. The CDR3 DNA reads TGTGCCAGCACGAGGGATAACTACGAGCAGTACTTC.

V usage is TRBV19 and J usage is TRBJ1-2, with a weak D call TRBD1 (5 bases). The CDR3 extends over 13 amino acids. The V gene's germline CDR1 is LNHDA and CDR2 SQIVND (reference sequence). V dropped 4 bases and J dropped 4 bases, with 10 bases sitting between them. The chain's CDR3 is CASSTGGTYGYTF. The CDR3 coding sequence is TGTGCCAGTAGTACAGGCGGGACCTATGGCTACACCTTC.

The chain links TRBV2 to TRBJ2-3; 9 positions agree with TRBD2. Germline V gene sequence: CDR1 SNHLY, CDR2 FYNNEI. The CDR3 totals 15 residues. V trimming: 2 bases; J trimming: 3 bases; junction bases outside the gene matches: 3. The CDR3 DNA sequence: TGTGCCAGCAGTGAACGCGGGAGGGGTACAGATACGCAGTATTTT. It translates to CASSERGRGTDTQYF.

V gene TRBV2 combines with J gene TRBJ1-5; the match to TRBD1 covers 7 bases. The CDR3 extends over 15 amino acids. CDR1 SNHLY and CDR2 FYNNEI come from the germline V gene. With V trimmed by 7 bases and J by 2 bases, 8 bases remained unmatched. The CDR3 here is CASMGDRVGNQPQHF. In DNA form, the CDR3 reads TGTGCCAGCATGGGCGACAGGGTCGGCAATCAGCCCCAGCATTTT.

There are many counts of this clone. The chain employs TRBV27 and TRBJ1-5, with TRBD1 matching over 9 bases. Germline-derived CDR1 and CDR2 are MNHEY and SMNVEV (reference sequence). The CDR3 extends over 14 amino acids. V gave up 7 bases and J gave up 2 bases; unmatched junction bases: 3. For the CDR3, the DNA is TGTGCCAGCAAAACAGGGGGCCGCAATCAGCCCCAGCATTTT. This sequence encodes CASKTGGRNQPQHF.

CDR3 protein: CASSLEVGQYSGNTIYF. The CDR3 nucleotides read TGTGCCAGCAGCTTAGAAGTTGGGCAGTACTCTGGAAACACCATATATTTT. This chain connects TRBV11-2 to TRBJ1-3, with D hard to call. V was clipped by 0 bases and J by 0 bases, with 12 bases between them. The germline V gene has CDR1 SGHAT and CDR2 FQNNGV. CDR3 length equals 17 residues. The variable domain in full, with the rest retrieved from reference TRBV11-2 and TRBJ1-3, is EAGVAQSPRYKIIEKRQSVAFWCNPISGHATLYWYQQILGQGPKLLIQFQNNGVVDDSQLPKDRFSAERLKGVDSTLKIQPAKLEDSAVYLCASSLEVGQYSGNTIYFGEGSWLTVV.

The chain links TRBV7-2 to TRBJ2-5; 10 nucleotides align to TRBD1. Germline V lookup: CDR1 SGHTA, CDR2 FQGNSA. V was clipped by 2 bases and J by 5 bases; unmatched bases: 5. The CDR3 has 15 residues. CDR3 sequence reads: CASSLKTGGRETQYF. In nucleotides, the CDR3 is TGTGCCAGCAGCTTAAAGACAGGGGGCAGGGAGACCCAGTACTTC.

In its sample, this clone was seen a few times. The rearrangement joins TRBV5-1 to TRBJ2-1; tentative D call: TRBD2 (6 bases). This CDR3 is 16 amino acids long. Per germline, CDR1 SGHRS and CDR2 YFSETQ. Trimming removed 3 bases from V and 1 base from J, with 14 bases in between. The CDR3 DNA is TGCGCCAGCAGCTCAGGGACTCCCCGTTCCTACAATGAGCAGTTCTTC. Translated: CASSSGTPRSYNEQFF.

The CDR3 DNA sequence: TGTGCCACCAGGGACACTCTTGAGGAGACCCAGTACTTC. Translation: CATRDTLEETQYF. The chain joins TRBV10-3 to TRBJ2-5, with TRBD1 as a possible D gene (6 bases). Trimming pared 10 bases from V and 5 bases from J, leaving 17 bases between. The V gene's germline CDR1 is ENHRY and CDR2 SYGVKD. The CDR3 contains 13 residues.

CDR3 sequence reads: CAWSSETGIREKLFF. Written as DNA, the CDR3 is TGTGCCTGGAGCAGCGAGACAGGAATTAGGGAAAAACTGTTTTTT. J is TRBJ1-4 and V is TRBV30; D may be TRBD1 (6 bases). V was cut by 3 bases and J by 8 bases, with 19 bases left in between. There are 15 residues in the CDR3. The germline CDR1 and CDR2 sequences are GTSNPN and SVGIG (reference sequence).

This clone has just one count. The chain carries TRBV27 and TRBJ2-7, with TRBD2 identical over 10 bases. CDR1 is MNHEY and CDR2 is SMNVEV in the germline V gene (reference sequence). With V trimmed by 6 bases and J by 4 bases, 6 bases remained unmatched. This CDR3 is 14 amino acids long. CDR3 in DNA: TGTGCCAGCAGGGCAGCGGGGGGGACATACGAGCAGTACTTC. It yields the protein CASRAAGGTYEQYF.